The TCR beta chain under discussion was sequenced for a study of spatial heterogeneity in lung cancer. Study-level information: Every unique TCR and UMI combination, on average, appeared more than ten times in raw reads. Notes on the study in general: Resection saw ubiquitous expanded tumor TCRs appear in blood more than follow-up did.

This clonotype occurred a few times. The target antigen is unknown. Each CDR3 protein gets one entry after TCRdb re-called the 5' RACE reads with MiXCR. The profile shows around 120,000 distinct CDR3 sequences, less than 15% of them singletons. Time point in this sample: blood at routine non-recurrence follow-up after resection. Unsorted whole RNA from tumor, nontumor lung or frozen PBMC underwent sequencing. The CDR3 totals 11 residues. The ends were cut back, 6 bases at V and 6 bases at J, with 8 bases in the middle. The sequencing used PBMCs, collected at follow-up. The chain couples TRBV12-3 or TRBV12-4 to TRBJ2-5, with D unresolved. The clonotype originates from a male donor with early-stage non-small cell lung cancer. The CDR3 sequence: CASSLMKTQYF. Here the CDR3 DNA reads TGTGCCAGCAGCTTAATGAAGACCCAGTACTTC.